The 25 T cell receptor beta chains in this list originate from one sample, sequenced in a study of T cell changes during pregnancy in multiple sclerosis. Assay used: immunoSEQ multiplex PCR; TCRdb lists only in-frame clones, some missing. The sample consists of about 85,000 clones, just over 90% of them appearing once. The material sequenced was peripheral blood, taken in the first trimester of pregnancy. Receptors were obtained from a female donor with multiple sclerosis, enrolled in a pregnancy study.

This sequence joins TRBV7-6 and TRBJ2-2; 7 bases line up with TRBD1. Germline lookup yields CDR1 SGHVS and CDR2 FNYEAQ. The CDR3 is made up of 15 amino acids. Trimming took 1 base from V and 3 from J; bases not matched to a gene: 2. CDR3 loop: CASSLGQGDTGELFF. The DNA for the CDR3 is TGTGCCAGCAGCTTAGGACAGGGAGACACCGGGGAGCTGTTTTTT.

The chain links TRBV13 to TRBJ1-3; 9 nucleotides agree with TRBD1. This CDR3 comprises 15 residues. Trimming at V came to 6 bases and at J to 3 bases, leaving 6 bases not matched to a gene. Germline V gives CDR1 PRHDT, CDR2 FYEKMQ (reference sequence). CDR3 protein: CASRTGTGLGNTIYF. The CDR3 DNA follows: TGTGCCAGCAGGACCGGGACAGGGCTTGGAAACACCATATATTTT.

The sample holds a few counts of this clone. This chain joins TRBV6-1 and TRBJ1-1; the D is unclear. The CDR3 has 13 amino acids. The V end was cut by 3 bases, the J end by 1 base, with 6 bases between. CDR1 is MNHNS, CDR2 SASEGT, per germline. CDR3 protein: CASSDEENTEAFF. DNA of the CDR3: TGTGCCAGCAGTGACGAGGAGAACACTGAAGCTTTCTTT.

The rearrangement links TRBV30 to TRBJ2-3; 9 bases are a match to TRBD1. V trimming: 5 bases; J trimming: 5 bases; junction bases outside the gene matches: 5. The CDR3 runs 13 residues. CDR1 GTSNPN and CDR2 SVGIG come from the germline V gene (reference sequence). CDR3 DNA sequence: TGTGCCTGGGGGACAGGGATTTTAGATACGCAGTATTTT. It yields the protein CAWGTGILDTQYF.

The chain employs TRBV11-3 and TRBJ1-2; no reliable D call. Per germline, CDR1 SGHNT and CDR2 YENEEA. V was shortened by 1 base and J by 4 bases, with 7 bases between the two germline ends. CDR3 length: 13 residues. The CDR3 DNA is TGTGCCAGCAGCTTAGTTACGGGCTATGGCTACACCTTC. Protein sequence: CASSLVTGYGYTF.

The genes are TRBV7-2 and TRBJ1-6; 8 bases match TRBD1. There are 15 residues in the CDR3. The germline gives CDR1 SGHTA, CDR2 FQGNSA. V shed 5 bases, J shed 6 bases, and the junction held 6 bases outside the gene matches. CDR3 in DNA: TGTGCCAGCAGCCCCGGACAGGGAGGTAATTCACCCCTCCACTTT. This encodes CASSPGQGGNSPLHF.

The rearrangement joins TRBV5-1 to TRBJ2-1, with 14 bases fitting TRBD2. Germline CDR1 SGHRS, CDR2 YFSETQ. There are 17 residues in the CDR3. The trim removed 2 bases at V and 5 bases at J, leaving 6 bases unmatched. DNA for the CDR3: TGCGCCAGCAGCTTTAGACTAGCGGGAGGGCGTGACAATGAGCAGTTCTTC. As protein: CASSFRLAGGRDNEQFF.

The gene calls are TRBV10-3 and TRBJ2-7; D may be TRBD1 (5 bases). The V and J ends lost 8 bases and 2 bases respectively, with 7 bases between them. Germline CDR1 ENHRY, CDR2 SYGVKD. This CDR3 contains 11 residues. The CDR3 sequence is CAIGAPYEQYF. CDR3 in DNA: TGTGCCATCGGGGCCCCCTACGAGCAGTACTTC.

This clone was counted between two and nine times. The CDR3 nucleotides read TGTGCCAGCGCAGACAGAGCAACTAATGAAAAACTGTTTTTT. Translation gives CASADRATNEKLFF. V is TRBV6-5 and J is TRBJ1-4, with D tentatively TRBD1 (5 bases). The germline V gene has CDR1 MNHEY and CDR2 SVGAGI. CDR3 length equals 14 residues. Trimming pared 8 bases from V and 0 bases from J, leaving 10 bases between.

The chain combines TRBV9 with TRBJ1-1, with D possibly TRBD1 on 5 matching bases. The CDR3 has 15 amino acids. V dropped 3 bases and J dropped 4 bases, with 16 bases sitting between them. Germline assignment: CDR1 SGDLS and CDR2 YYNGEE. The CDR3 loop is CASSGSPGGSTEAFF. CDR3 DNA: TGTGCCAGCAGCGGTTCCCCGGGGGGGTCCACTGAAGCTTTCTTT. Full variable domain (rest looked up from reference TRBV9 and TRBJ1-1): DSGVTQTPKHLITATGQRVTLRCSPRSGDLSVYWYQQSLDQGLQFLIQYYNGEERAKGNILERFSAQQFPDLHSELNLSSLELGDSALYFCASSGSPGGSTEAFFGQGTRLTVV.

The rearrangement joins TRBV5-6 to TRBJ1-2; 9 bases fit TRBD1. The CDR3 is 13 residues long. Looked up from germline, CDR1 is SGHDT and CDR2 is YYEEEE. The trim removed 2 bases at V and 6 bases at J, leaving 2 bases unmatched. The CDR3 spells CASSFGTGNGYTF. The DNA of the CDR3 is TGTGCCAGCAGCTTCGGGACAGGGAATGGCTACACCTTC.

The chain employs TRBV5-4 and TRBJ2-2, with TRBD1 as a possible D gene (6 bases). CDR3 length: 15 residues. The V end lost 2 bases, the J end lost 7 bases, and 15 bases lay between the germline ends. The germline V gene has CDR1 SGHNT and CDR2 YYREEE (reference sequence). DNA for the CDR3: TGTGCCAGCAGCTTTGGGGGCCCGGCAGGCGGGGAGCTGTTTTTT. Translation gives CASSFGGPAGGELFF.

This chain links TRBV5-6 with TRBJ1-4; 7 bases line up with TRBD1. V was pared by 3 bases and J by 0 bases, with 8 bases of the junction left unmatched. CDR3 length: 17 residues. The V gene's germline CDR1 is SGHDT and CDR2 YYEEEE. Here the CDR3 reads CASSSMTGFATNEKLFF. The CDR3 region has the DNA TGTGCCAGCAGCTCCATGACAGGGTTTGCAACTAATGAAAAACTGTTTTTT.

V is TRBV19 and J is TRBJ1-1, with 7 nucleotides matching TRBD1. The germline CDR1 and CDR2 sequences are LNHDA and SQIVND (reference sequence). Trimming took 6 bases from V and 0 from J; bases not matched to a gene: 4. The CDR3 runs 14 residues. CDR3 sequence (DNA): TGTGCCAGTAGCCCGGGACAGTTGAACACTGAAGCTTTCTTT. Its protein is CASSPGQLNTEAFF.

The V call is TRBV6-5, the J call TRBJ2-2, with 7 bases identical to TRBD1. J gave up 6 bases and V 6 bases, and 7 bases lay outside the gene matches. Germline assignment: CDR1 MNHEY and CDR2 SVGAGI. The CDR3 is 14 residues long. Here the CDR3 reads CASRRQGNSGELFF. The CDR3 region has the DNA TGTGCCAGCAGACGACAGGGTAACTCCGGGGAGCTGTTTTTT.

The chain joins TRBV11-2 to TRBJ1-2; 7 bases line up with TRBD1. Germline CDR1 SGHAT, CDR2 FQNNGV. V lost 0 bases and J lost 4; bases outside the gene matches: 11. CDR3 length equals 17 residues. CDR3 nucleotides: TGTGCCAGCAGCTTAGATATCGGCCAGCGACAGGGCTATGGCTACACCTTC. As protein: CASSLDIGQRQGYGYTF.

CDR3 in amino acids: CASSLGGLTEQYF. The CDR3 coding sequence is TGTGCCAGCAGCTTGGGTGGACTCACCGAGCAGTACTTC. The chain joins TRBV5-6 to TRBJ2-7; D might be TRBD2 (5 bases). CDR1 is SGHDT and CDR2 is YYEEEE in the germline V gene. V lost 0 bases and J 6 bases, leaving 10 bases between the germline ends. This CDR3 is 13 amino acids long.

The chain links TRBV30 to TRBJ1-5; 8 nucleotides match TRBD1. With V trimmed by 1 base and J by 6 bases, 8 bases remained unmatched. Looked up from germline, CDR1 is GTSNPN and CDR2 is SVGIG (reference sequence). This CDR3 contains 15 residues. The CDR3 region is CAWSGGQAGGQPQHF. The CDR3 DNA follows: TGTGCCTGGAGTGGGGGACAGGCTGGGGGTCAGCCCCAGCATTTT.

The chain uses TRBV9 and TRBJ2-7; D perhaps matches TRBD2 (6 bases). Between the trimmed V and J ends, which lost 4 bases and 1 base, there was a span of 9 bases. CDR1 is SGDLS and CDR2 is YYNGEE in the germline V gene. The CDR3 contains 13 residues. In nucleotides, the CDR3 is TGTGCCAGCAGCCCTGGGGGGTCCTACGAGCAGTACTTC. It codes for CASSPGGSYEQYF.

The chain links TRBV30 to TRBJ2-4, with a tentative D call TRBD1 (5 bases). Trimming cost V 0 bases and J 0 bases, with 9 bases left between them. The germline V gene has CDR1 GTSNPN and CDR2 SVGIG (reference sequence). The CDR3 contains 15 residues. CDR3 amino acids: CAWSVGQIAKNIQYF. The DNA for the CDR3 is TGTGCCTGGAGTGTCGGACAAATAGCCAAAAACATTCAGTACTTC.

The chain links TRBV30 to TRBJ1-1; TRBD1 matches 7 bases. Germline V gene sequence: CDR1 GTSNPN, CDR2 SVGIG (reference sequence). V shed 2 bases and J 4 bases; nucleotides not matched to a gene: 7. This CDR3 is built from 14 residues. CDR3 loop: CAWSIRSGGTEAFF. The CDR3, as DNA: TGTGCCTGGAGTATCCGGTCAGGGGGCACTGAAGCTTTCTTT. Together with reference TRBV30 and TRBJ1-1, the CDR3 gives the full variable domain: SQTIHQWPATLVQPVGSPLSLECTVEGTSNPNLYWYRQAAGRGLQLLFYSVGIGQISSEVPQNLSASRPQDRQFILSSKKLLLSDSGFYLCAWSIRSGGTEAFFGQGTRLTVV.

The chain joins TRBV4-3 to TRBJ1-5; 9 bases are a match to TRBD1. The germline CDR1 and CDR2 sequences are LGHNA and YSLEER. J was trimmed by 4 bases and V by 1 base; bases with no gene match: 2. This CDR3 region has 15 residues. Here the CDR3 DNA reads TGCGCCAGCAGCCAAGGGACAGGGGTTAATCAGCCCCAGCATTTT. Its protein is CASSQGTGVNQPQHF.

The CDR3 region is CATQIAGTDEQYF. Here the CDR3 DNA reads TGTGCCACCCAAATAGCGGGGACTGACGAGCAGTACTTC. V gene TRBV19 combines with J gene TRBJ2-7; 8 bases fit TRBD2. This CDR3 spans 13 amino acids. Germline trimming cut 10 bases from V and 5 bases from J; bases unmatched to any gene: 10. Germline V lookup: CDR1 LNHDA, CDR2 SQIVND (reference sequence).

The V gene is TRBV15, the J gene TRBJ2-7; TRBD2 matches 8 bases. With V trimmed by 3 bases and J by 0 bases, 1 base remained unmatched. Germline CDR1 LNHNV, CDR2 YYDKDF (reference sequence). The CDR3 is made up of 14 amino acids. The chain's CDR3 is CATSSGGASYEQYF. CDR3 coding DNA: TGTGCCACCAGCAGCGGGGGGGCCTCCTACGAGCAGTACTTC.

This clone has just one count. The chain recombines TRBV27 with TRBJ1-5, with unresolved D. The length of the CDR3 is 17 residues. CDR1 and CDR2 from the germline V gene are MNHEY and SMNVEV (reference sequence). V lost 3 bases to trimming and J lost 2 bases, with 17 bases between them. The CDR3 spells CASSFAEGLSGNQPQHF. The DNA of the CDR3 is TGTGCCAGCAGTTTCGCGGAGGGATTGAGTGGCAATCAGCCCCAGCATTTT.